The 8 T cell receptor beta chains in this list originate from one sample, sequenced in a study of type 1 and type 2 diabetes patients. The PCR template was genomic DNA. Amplification of the beta chain CDR3 used 30 forward and 13 reverse multiplex primers. TCRdb processed the multiplex PCR reads anew with MiXCR; each CDR3 protein has one entry. This sample has a few hundred thousand distinct CDR3 sequences, with roughly 44% found just once. Sequenced sample: peripheral blood mononuclear cells (PBMCs). These receptors were taken from a man aged 18 to 35 with type 2 diabetes.

The chain couples TRBV30 to TRBJ2-7, with D maybe TRBD2 (5 bases). Germline CDR1 reads GTSNPN; CDR2 reads SVGIG (reference sequence). This CDR3 spans 11 amino acids. V gave up 0 bases and J gave up 10 bases, with 10 bases separating them. This CDR3 is CAWSVGGVQYF. As DNA, the CDR3 is TGTGCCTGGAGTGTAGGAGGAGTACAGTACTTC.

This clonotype was seen only a few times. The chain joins TRBV28 to TRBJ1-4, with D unclear. V was shortened by 6 bases and J by 6 bases, with 11 bases between the two germline ends. This CDR3 contains 13 residues. Per germline, CDR1 MDHEN and CDR2 SYDVKM. The CDR3: CASSPTWDEKLFF. The CDR3 coding sequence is TGTGCCAGCAGCCCCACGTGGGATGAAAAACTGTTTTTT.

The chain employs TRBV2 and TRBJ1-1; D is undetermined. Trimming took off 4 bases at V and 1 base at J, with 7 bases between the two ends. The CDR3 extends over 13 amino acids. Germline values: CDR1 SNHLY, CDR2 FYNNEI. CDR3 region: CASSGGWNTEAFF. DNA of the CDR3: TGTGCCAGCAGTGGAGGGTGGAACACTGAAGCTTTCTTT. Full variable domain (remainder filled in from reference TRBV2 and TRBJ1-1): EPEVTQTPSHQVTQMGQEVILRCVPISNHLYFYWYRQILGQKVEFLVSFYNNEISEKSEIFDDQFSVERPDGSNFTLKIRSTKLEDSAMYFCASSGGWNTEAFFGQGTRLTVV.

The V and J genes are TRBV7-3 and TRBJ2-5, with a tentative D call TRBD1 (6 bases). This CDR3 contains 15 residues. V dropped 10 bases and J dropped 4 bases, with 22 bases sitting between them. CDR1 is SGHTA and CDR2 is FQGTGA in the germline V gene. The CDR3 sequence is CATSTGSVIPETQYF. CDR3 DNA sequence: TGTGCCACCAGTACAGGGAGCGTTATCCCAGAGACCCAGTACTTC.

This clonotype occurred once. The chain links TRBV19 to TRBJ2-7, with 12 bases aligning to TRBD1. The V segment lost 7 bases and the J segment 6 bases; nucleotides outside the gene matches: 7. Germline-derived CDR1 and CDR2 are LNHDA and SQIVND (reference sequence). This CDR3 is 14 amino acids long. CDR3 bases: TGTGCCAGTAACACCGGGACAGGGGGCCCCGAGCAGTACTTC. Translating gives CASNTGTGGPEQYF.

The V gene is TRBV28, the J gene TRBJ1-4, with a tentative D call TRBD1 (5 bases). This CDR3 comprises 15 residues. With 4 bases removed from V and 4 bases from J, the gap between germline ends came to 13 bases. Germline CDR1 reads MDHEN; CDR2 reads SYDVKM. DNA of the CDR3: TGTGCCAGCAGTTCGTTGGCAGGGCTTAATGAAAAACTGTTTTTT. Translating gives CASSSLAGLNEKLFF.

The chain couples TRBV28 to TRBJ1-2; no definite D call. The CDR3 has 14 residues. V shed 5 bases and J shed 8 bases, with 18 bases lying between them. From germline, CDR1 is MDHEN and CDR2 SYDVKM. The CDR3 protein is CASSPLVTQDGYTF. The CDR3 DNA reads TGTGCCAGCAGTCCCTTAGTGACGCAAGACGGCTACACCTTC.

This clonotype has just a few counts. This chain joins TRBV30 and TRBJ2-7; either TRBD1 or TRBD2 may supply D (5 bases each). CDR3 length: 15 residues. Germline V gives CDR1 GTSNPN, CDR2 SVGIG (reference sequence). Trimming stripped 4 bases from V and 3 bases from J, with 19 bases between. The CDR3 protein is CAWNRKGEGDYEQYF. CDR3 in DNA: TGTGCCTGGAACAGGAAGGGAGAGGGCGACTACGAGCAGTACTTC.